This record looks at one T cell receptor beta chain sequence and its context. What it binds is not known. This entry comes from a study of PD-L1 blockade in urothelial cancer. Study-wide points: Blood TCR clonality below the median before treatment was a predictor of better survival.

Spiking each PCR with synthetic TCR analog templates was performed. Data came from immunoSEQ multiplex PCR; TCRdb stores just in-frame clones and leaves some out. The sample yields approximately 15,000 clones, about 85% seen once. Patients' urothelial carcinoma was locally advanced or metastatic. The sample here was PBMCs, taken around atezolizumab (anti-PD-L1) treatment. The source is a man aged 45 to 65 with urothelial cancer.

CDR3 bases: TGTGCCTGGAAATGGCGGAGAAACCAAGAGACCCAGTACTTC. Translated, it gives CAWKWRRNQETQYF. V is TRBV30 and J is TRBJ2-5; unclear D gene. This CDR3 spans 14 amino acids. CDR1 and CDR2 (germline): GTSNPN, SVGIG (reference sequence). Trimming took off 4 bases at V and 0 bases at J, with 12 bases between the two ends.